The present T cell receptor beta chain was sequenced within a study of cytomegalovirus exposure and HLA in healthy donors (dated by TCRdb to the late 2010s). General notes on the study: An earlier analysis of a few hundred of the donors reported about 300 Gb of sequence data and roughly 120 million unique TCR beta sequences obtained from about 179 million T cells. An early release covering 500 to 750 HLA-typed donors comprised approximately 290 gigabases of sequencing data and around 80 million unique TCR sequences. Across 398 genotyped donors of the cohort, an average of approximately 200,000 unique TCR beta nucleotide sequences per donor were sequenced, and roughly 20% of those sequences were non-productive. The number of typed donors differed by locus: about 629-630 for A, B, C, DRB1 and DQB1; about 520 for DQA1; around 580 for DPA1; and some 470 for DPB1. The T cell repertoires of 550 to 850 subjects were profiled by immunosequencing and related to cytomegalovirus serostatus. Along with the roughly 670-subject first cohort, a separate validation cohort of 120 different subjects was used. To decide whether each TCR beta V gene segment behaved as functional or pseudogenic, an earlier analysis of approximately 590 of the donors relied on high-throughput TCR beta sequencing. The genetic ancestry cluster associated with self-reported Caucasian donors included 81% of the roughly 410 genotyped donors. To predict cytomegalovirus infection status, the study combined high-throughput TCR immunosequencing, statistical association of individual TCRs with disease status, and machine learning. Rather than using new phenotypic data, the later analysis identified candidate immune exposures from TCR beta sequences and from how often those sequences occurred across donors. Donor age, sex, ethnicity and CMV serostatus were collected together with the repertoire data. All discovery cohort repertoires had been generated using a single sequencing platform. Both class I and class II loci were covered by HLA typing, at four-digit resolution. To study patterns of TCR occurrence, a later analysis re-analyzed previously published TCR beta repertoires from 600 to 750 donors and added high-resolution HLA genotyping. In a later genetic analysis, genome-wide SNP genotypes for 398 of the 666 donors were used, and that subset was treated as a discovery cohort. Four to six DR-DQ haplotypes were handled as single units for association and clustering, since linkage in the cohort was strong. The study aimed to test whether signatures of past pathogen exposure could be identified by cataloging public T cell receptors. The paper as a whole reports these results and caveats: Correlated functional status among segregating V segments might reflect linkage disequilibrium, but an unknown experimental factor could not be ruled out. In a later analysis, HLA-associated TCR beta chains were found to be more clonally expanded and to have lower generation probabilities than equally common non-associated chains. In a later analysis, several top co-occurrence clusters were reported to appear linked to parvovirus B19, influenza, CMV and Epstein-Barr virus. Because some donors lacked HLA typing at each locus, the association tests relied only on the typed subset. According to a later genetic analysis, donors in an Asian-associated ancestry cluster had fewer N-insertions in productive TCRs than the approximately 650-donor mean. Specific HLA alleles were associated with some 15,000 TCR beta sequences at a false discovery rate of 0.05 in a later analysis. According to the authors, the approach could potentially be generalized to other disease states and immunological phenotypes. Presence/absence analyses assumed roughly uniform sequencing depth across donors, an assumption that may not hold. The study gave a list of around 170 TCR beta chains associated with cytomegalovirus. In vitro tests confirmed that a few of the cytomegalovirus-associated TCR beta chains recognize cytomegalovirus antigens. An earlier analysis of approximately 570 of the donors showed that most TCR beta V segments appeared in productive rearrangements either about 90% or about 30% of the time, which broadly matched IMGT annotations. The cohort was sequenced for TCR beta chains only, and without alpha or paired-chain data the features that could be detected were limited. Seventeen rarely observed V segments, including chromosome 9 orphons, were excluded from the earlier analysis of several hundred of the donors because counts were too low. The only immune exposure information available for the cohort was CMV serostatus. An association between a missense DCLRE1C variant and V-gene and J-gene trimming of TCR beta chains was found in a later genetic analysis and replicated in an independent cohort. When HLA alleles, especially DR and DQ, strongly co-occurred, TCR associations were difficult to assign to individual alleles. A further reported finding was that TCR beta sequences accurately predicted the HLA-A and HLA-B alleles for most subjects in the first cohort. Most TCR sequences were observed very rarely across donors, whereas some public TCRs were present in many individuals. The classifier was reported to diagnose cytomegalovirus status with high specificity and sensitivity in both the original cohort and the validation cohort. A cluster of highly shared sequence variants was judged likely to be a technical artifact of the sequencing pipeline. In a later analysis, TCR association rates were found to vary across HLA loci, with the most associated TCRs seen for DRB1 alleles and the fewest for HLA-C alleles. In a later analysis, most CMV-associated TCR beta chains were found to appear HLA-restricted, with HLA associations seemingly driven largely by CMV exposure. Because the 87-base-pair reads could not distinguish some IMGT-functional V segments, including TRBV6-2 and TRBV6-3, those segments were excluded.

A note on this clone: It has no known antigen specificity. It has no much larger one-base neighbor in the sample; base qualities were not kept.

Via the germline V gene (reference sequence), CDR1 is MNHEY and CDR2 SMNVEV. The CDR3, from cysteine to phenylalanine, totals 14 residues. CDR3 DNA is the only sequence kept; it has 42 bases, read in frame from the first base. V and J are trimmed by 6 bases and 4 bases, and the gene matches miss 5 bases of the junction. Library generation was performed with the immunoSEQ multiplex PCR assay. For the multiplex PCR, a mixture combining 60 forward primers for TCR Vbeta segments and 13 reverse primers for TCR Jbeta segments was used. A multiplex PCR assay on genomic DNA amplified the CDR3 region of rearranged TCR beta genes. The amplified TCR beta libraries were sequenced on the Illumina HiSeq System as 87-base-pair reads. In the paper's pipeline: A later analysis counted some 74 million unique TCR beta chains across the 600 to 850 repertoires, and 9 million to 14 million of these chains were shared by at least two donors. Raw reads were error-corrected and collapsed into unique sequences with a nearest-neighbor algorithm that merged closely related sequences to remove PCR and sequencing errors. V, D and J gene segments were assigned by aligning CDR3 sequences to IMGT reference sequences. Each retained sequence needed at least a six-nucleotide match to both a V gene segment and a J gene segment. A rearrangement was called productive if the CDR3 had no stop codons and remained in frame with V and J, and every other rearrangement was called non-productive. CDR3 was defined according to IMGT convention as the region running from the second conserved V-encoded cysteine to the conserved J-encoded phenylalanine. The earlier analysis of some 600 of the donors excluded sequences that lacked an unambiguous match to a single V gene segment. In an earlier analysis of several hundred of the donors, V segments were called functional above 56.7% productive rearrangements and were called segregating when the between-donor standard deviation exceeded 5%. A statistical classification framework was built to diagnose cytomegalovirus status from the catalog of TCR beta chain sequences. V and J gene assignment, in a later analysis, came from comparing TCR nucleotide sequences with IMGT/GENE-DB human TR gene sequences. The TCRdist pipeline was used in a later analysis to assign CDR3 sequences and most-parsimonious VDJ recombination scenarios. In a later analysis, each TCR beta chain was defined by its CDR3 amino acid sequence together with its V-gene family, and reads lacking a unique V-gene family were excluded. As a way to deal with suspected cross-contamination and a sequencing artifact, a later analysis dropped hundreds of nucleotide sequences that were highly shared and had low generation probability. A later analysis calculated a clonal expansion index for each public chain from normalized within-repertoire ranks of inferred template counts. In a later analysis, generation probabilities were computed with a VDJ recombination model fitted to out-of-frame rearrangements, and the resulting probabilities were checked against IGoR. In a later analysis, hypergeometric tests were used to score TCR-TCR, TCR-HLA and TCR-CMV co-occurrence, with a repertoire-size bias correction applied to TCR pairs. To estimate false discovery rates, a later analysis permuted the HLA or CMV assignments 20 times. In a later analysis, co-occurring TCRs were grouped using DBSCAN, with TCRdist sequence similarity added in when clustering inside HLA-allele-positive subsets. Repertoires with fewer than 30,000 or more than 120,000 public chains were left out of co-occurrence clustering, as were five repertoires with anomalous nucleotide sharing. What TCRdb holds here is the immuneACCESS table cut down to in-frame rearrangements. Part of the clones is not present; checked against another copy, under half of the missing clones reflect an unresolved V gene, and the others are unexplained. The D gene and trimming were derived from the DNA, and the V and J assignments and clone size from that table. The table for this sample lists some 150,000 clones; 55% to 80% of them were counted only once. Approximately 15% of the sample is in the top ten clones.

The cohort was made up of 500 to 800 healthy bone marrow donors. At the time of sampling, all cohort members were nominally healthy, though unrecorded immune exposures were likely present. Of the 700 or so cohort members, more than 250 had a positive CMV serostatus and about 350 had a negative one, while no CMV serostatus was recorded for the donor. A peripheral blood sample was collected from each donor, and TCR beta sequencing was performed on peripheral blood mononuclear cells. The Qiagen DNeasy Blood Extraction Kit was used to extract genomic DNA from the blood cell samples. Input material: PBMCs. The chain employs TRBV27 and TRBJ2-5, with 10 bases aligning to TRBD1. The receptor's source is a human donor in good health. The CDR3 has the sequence CASSSGQGRETQYF. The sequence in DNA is TGTGCCAGCAGCTCGGGACAGGGGAGAGAGACCCAGTACTTC.